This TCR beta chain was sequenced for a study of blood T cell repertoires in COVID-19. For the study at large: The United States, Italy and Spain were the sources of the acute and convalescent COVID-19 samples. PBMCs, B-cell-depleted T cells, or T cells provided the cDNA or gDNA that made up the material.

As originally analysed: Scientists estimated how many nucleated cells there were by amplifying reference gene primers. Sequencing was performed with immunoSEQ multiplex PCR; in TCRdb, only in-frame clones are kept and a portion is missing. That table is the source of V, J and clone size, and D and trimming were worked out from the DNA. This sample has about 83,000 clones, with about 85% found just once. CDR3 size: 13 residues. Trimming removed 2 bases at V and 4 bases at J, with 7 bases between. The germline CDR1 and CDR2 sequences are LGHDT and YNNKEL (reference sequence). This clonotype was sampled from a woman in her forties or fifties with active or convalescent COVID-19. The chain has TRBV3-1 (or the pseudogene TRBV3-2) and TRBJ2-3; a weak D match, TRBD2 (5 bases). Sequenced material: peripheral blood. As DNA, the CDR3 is TGTGCCAGCAGCCAACGGGGATCAGATACGCAGTATTTT. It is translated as CASSQRGSDTQYF.